A single sample is the source of the 13 T cell receptor beta chains below, sequenced in a study of cytomegalovirus exposure and HLA in healthy donors. The PCR employed 60 Vbeta primers together with 13 Jbeta primers. The table came from immunoSEQ multiplex PCR; TCRdb's copy has only in-frame clones and leaves some out. The sample lists around 140,000 clones, approximately 63% occurring once. Specimen: PBMCs. The receptor source for this set is a woman aged 60-70 years in good health and CMV-seropositive.

The chain has TRBV6-6 and TRBJ2-7; TRBD1 is a possible D gene (6 bases). CDR3 size: 14 residues. The V end lost 0 bases, the J end lost 5 bases, and 11 bases lay between the germline ends. The germline CDR1 and CDR2 sequences are MNHNY and SVGAGI (reference sequence). CDR3 sequence: CASSYSGQFDEQYF. The CDR3 coding sequence is TGTGCCAGCAGTTACTCGGGACAATTCGACGAGCAGTACTTC.

CDR3 DNA sequence: TGTGCCAGCAGACGAGGAGATCAGCCCCAGCATTTT. Its translation is CASRRGDQPQHF. The V and J genes are TRBV28 and TRBJ1-5; D call uncertain. This CDR3 has 12 amino acids. Germline V gene lookup returns CDR1 MDHEN and CDR2 SYDVKM. Trimming cost V 6 bases and J 5 bases, with 8 bases left between them.

The chain uses TRBV2 and TRBJ2-5; D may be TRBD2 (7 bases). The end of the DNA fits TRBJ2-7 better, so the J call may be wrong. CDR1 SNHLY and CDR2 FYNNEI come from the germline V gene. This CDR3 has 15 residues. CDR3 loop: CASSERGAPFYEQYF. CDR3 coding DNA: TGTGCCAGCAGTGAACGGGGGGCCCCGTTCTACGAGCAGTACTTC.

The V call is TRBV28, the J call TRBJ1-5; TRBD1 might be the D (5 bases). Germline-derived CDR1 and CDR2 are MDHEN and SYDVKM. The CDR3 spans 14 residues. V shed 5 bases and J shed 7 bases, with 15 bases lying between them. The CDR3 DNA reads TGTGCCAGCAGTCCCTCGGGGGGGAGACAGCCCCAGCATTTT. Its translation is CASSPSGGRQPQHF.

The chain's CDR3 is CASSWRTGDTGELFF. DNA of the CDR3: TGCGCCAGCAGCTGGAGGACAGGGGACACCGGGGAGCTGTTTTTT. The chain combines TRBV5-1 with TRBJ2-2; 9 nucleotides align to TRBD1. From germline, CDR1 is SGHRS and CDR2 YFSETQ. The CDR3 has 15 amino acids. Germline trimming cut 3 bases from V and 3 bases from J; bases unmatched to any gene: 3.

The rearrangement links TRBV7-8 to TRBJ1-2; D unresolved. CDR1 SGHVS and CDR2 FQNEAQ come from the germline V gene. V was cut by 1 base and J by 8 bases, with 11 bases left in between. The CDR3 runs to 13 residues. The CDR3 region is CASSLGQKVGYTF. CDR3 coding DNA: TGTGCCAGCAGCTTAGGGCAAAAAGTGGGCTACACCTTC. Full variable domain (outside the CDR3, taken from reference TRBV7-8 and TRBJ1-2): GAGVSQSPRYKVAKRGQDVALRCDPISGHVSLFWYQQALGQGPEFLTYFQNEAQLDKSGLPSDRFFAERPEGSVSTLKIQRTQQEDSAVYLCASSLGQKVGYTFGSGTRLTVV.

V usage is TRBV27 and J usage is TRBJ1-5; D not certain. Trimming took 2 bases from V and 5 from J, leaving 7 bases between them. The CDR3 covers 13 residues. Per germline, CDR1 MNHEY and CDR2 SMNVEV (reference sequence). In DNA, the CDR3 is TGTGCCAGCAGTTTAAACTACGATCAGCCCCAGCATTTT. Its protein product is CASSLNYDQPQHF.

There are a few counts of this clone. The J gene is TRBJ1-5, the V gene TRBV28; TRBD1 agrees at 8 bases. This CDR3 is built from 15 residues. Per germline, CDR1 MDHEN and CDR2 SYDVKM. The V and J ends lost 6 bases and 4 bases, in that order; junction bases with no gene match: 8. Here the CDR3 reads CASSPTGGINQPQHF. Written as DNA, the CDR3 is TGTGCCAGCAGCCCCACAGGGGGGATAAATCAGCCCCAGCATTTT. Using reference TRBV28 and TRBJ1-5 for the parts outside the CDR3, the full variable domain is DVKVTQSSRYLVKRTGEKVFLECVQDMDHENMFWYRQDPGLGLRLIYFSYDVKMKEKGDIPEGYSVSREKKERFSLILESASTNQTSMYLCASSPTGGINQPQHFGDGTRLSIL.

This rearrangement joins TRBV6-6 to TRBJ1-1; D unresolved. V was shortened by 0 bases and J by 6 bases, with 8 bases between the two germline ends. This CDR3 comprises 13 residues. CDR1 is MNHNY, CDR2 SVGAGI, per germline (reference sequence). As DNA, the CDR3 is TGTGCCAGCAGTTACTCGCTGACTGCTGAAGCTTTCTTT. It encodes CASSYSLTAEAFF.

The CDR3 spells CASSQDPTGREKLFF. The DNA for the CDR3 is TGCGCCAGCAGCCAAGATCCGACAGGGAGGGAAAAACTGTTTTTT. The rearrangement uses TRBV4-1 and TRBJ1-4; 7 nucleotides line up with TRBD1. The V gene's germline CDR1 is MGHRA and CDR2 YSYEKL. Trimming took 0 bases from V and 8 from J; bases not matched to a gene: 6. CDR3 length equals 15 residues.

CDR3 protein: CASNDKYNQPQHF. Here the CDR3 DNA reads TGCGCCAGCAACGACAAGTACAATCAGCCCCAGCATTTT. The chain combines TRBV10-2 with TRBJ1-5; D call uncertain. With 7 bases removed from V and 3 bases from J, the gap between germline ends came to 10 bases. Germline V gene sequence: CDR1 WSHSY, CDR2 SAAADI. The CDR3 is made up of 13 amino acids.

This chain links TRBV10-3 with TRBJ2-5, with D perhaps matching TRBD1 (6 bases). Trimming left V 2 bases short and J 7 bases short, with 17 bases between. This CDR3 is 15 amino acids long. CDR1 and CDR2 from the germline V gene are ENHRY and SYGVKD. For the CDR3, the DNA is TGTGCCATCAGTGAGAGGGAGAGGGGGTACGGGACCCAGTACTTC. Amino acids: CAISERERGYGTQYF.

This clone was counted between two and nine times. This chain links TRBV2 with TRBJ1-2; 11 bases line up with TRBD1. The junction had 2 bases not matched to a gene; V was cut back by 2 bases and J by 3 bases. The CDR3 has 15 amino acids. Germline V gene lookup returns CDR1 SNHLY and CDR2 FYNNEI. The CDR3 loop is CASSERDRGDYGYTF. The CDR3 DNA is TGTGCCAGCAGTGAAAGGGACAGGGGGGACTATGGCTACACCTTC.